Included here is one T cell receptor beta chain sequence, with context. The CDR3 loop spans 15 amino acids. The V end was cut by 8 bases, the J end by 5 bases, with 19 bases between. Germline-derived CDR1 and CDR2 are LNHNV and YYDKDF (reference sequence). These data come from a study of Ad26.COV2.S vaccination and SARS-CoV-2 variants. Study details: Ad26.COV2.S, an intramuscular injection, was given once or twice 56 days apart.

Some clones are missing from TCRdb's copy, which holds only in-frame ones; the method was immunoSEQ multiplex PCR. The sample has more than 300,000 clones, around 84% seen once. Documented treatment: some 20 received Ad26.COV2.S at low or high dose, single or two shots; 5 received placebo; per-sample allocation not given. Collection of samples fell on day 63 after the first vaccine or placebo injection. Sequencing was performed on peripheral blood, taken in a trial of Ad26.COV2.S vaccine versus placebo. This chain links TRBV15 with TRBJ2-1; TRBD2 is a possible D gene (6 bases). This clonotype was obtained from a person between 18 and 60 years old who received the Ad26.COV2.S COVID-19 vaccine or a placebo. This CDR3 is CATVRQDYDNNEQFF. CDR3 DNA: TGTGCCACCGTTCGTCAGGACTATGACAACAATGAGCAGTTCTTC.